The 31 T cell receptor beta chains below were found in one sample sequenced in a study of identifying expanded T cells in peripheral blood. Produced via immunoSEQ multiplex PCR; TCRdb's table is partial and in-frame only. This sample has fewer than 80,000 clones; about 83% occur once, and the top ten carry about 18%. Material: blood. The receptors shown here come from a person aged 18 to 70 in good health.

The gene calls are TRBV25-1 and TRBJ1-5, with D uncertain. Trimming shortened V by 4 bases and J by 4 bases, and 14 bases separated the two germline ends. Germline V gene lookup returns CDR1 MGHDK and CDR2 SYGVNS. The CDR3 spans 15 residues. The CDR3 DNA reads as TGTGCCAGCAGTGCTACGGCCCGGGATAATCAGCCCCAGCATTTT. This translates into CASSATARDNQPQHF.

The chain has TRBV6-1 and TRBJ1-1, with D perhaps TRBD1 (5 bases). The germline V gene encodes CDR1 MNHNS and CDR2 SASEGT. This CDR3 region has 13 residues. Trimming stripped 8 bases from V and 0 bases from J, with 10 bases between. The CDR3 is CASYRQMNTEAFF. The CDR3 region has the DNA TGTGCCAGCTACAGACAGATGAACACTGAAGCTTTCTTT.

The chain uses TRBV7-9 and TRBJ2-5; D is possibly TRBD2 (6 bases). This CDR3 has 16 residues. CDR1 and CDR2 from the germline V gene are SEHNR and FQNEAQ (reference sequence). V gave up 5 bases and J gave up 5 bases, with 21 bases separating them. CDR3 DNA: TGTGCCAGCAGCCTAGGTGCCGGGGGTATAGGGGAGACCCAGTACTTC. This sequence encodes CASSLGAGGIGETQYF.

This sequence joins TRBV2 and TRBJ2-1; D is ambiguous. CDR1 SNHLY and CDR2 FYNNEI come from the germline V gene. This CDR3 has 15 amino acids. Between the trimmed V and J ends, which lost 6 bases and 0 bases, there was a span of 12 bases. CDR3 coding DNA: TGTGCCAGCAGACGCGACTTGACCTCCTACAATGAGCAGTTCTTC. Translation: CASRRDLTSYNEQFF.

The rearrangement joins TRBV18 to TRBJ1-1, with D possibly being TRBD1 (6 bases). The CDR3 consists of 16 residues. Germline V gene lookup returns CDR1 KGHSH and CDR2 LQKENI. Trimming pared 5 bases from V and 3 bases from J, leaving 19 bases between. The CDR3 nucleotides read TGTGCCAGCTCAGCAGTACAGGGAGGGGGTTACACTGAAGCTTTCTTT. This encodes CASSAVQGGGYTEAFF.

The chain carries TRBV4-1 and TRBJ1-2, with D unresolved. Trimming shortened V by 0 bases and J by 5 bases, and 7 bases separated the two germline ends. This CDR3 contains 13 residues. Germline-derived CDR1 and CDR2 are MGHRA and YSYEKL. The CDR3 DNA is TGCGCCAGCAGCCAAGAATCGGGGTATGGCTACACCTTC. It translates to CASSQESGYGYTF.

This clone was observed once. The J gene is TRBJ2-5, the V gene TRBV7-9; D is uncertain. The CDR3 spans 13 residues. V lost 0 bases and J 1 base, leaving 3 bases between the germline ends. Germline lookup yields CDR1 SEHNR and CDR2 FQNEAQ (reference sequence). DNA for the CDR3: TGTGCCAGCAGCTTAGCCAGCCAAGAGACCCAGTACTTC. Translating it yields CASSLASQETQYF.

The chain joins TRBV6-1 to TRBJ2-1; 8 positions match TRBD1. Per the germline V gene, CDR1 is MNHNS and CDR2 is SASEGT. The CDR3 consists of 16 residues. V lost 4 bases to trimming and J lost 3 bases; unmatched junction nucleotides: 8. The CDR3 protein is CASSASRTGRYNEQFF. As DNA, the CDR3 is TGTGCCAGCAGTGCTAGTAGGACAGGGCGCTACAATGAGCAGTTCTTC.

The rearrangement uses TRBV5-1 and TRBJ1-4; no firm D call. The CDR3 totals 15 residues. Trimming took off 7 bases at V and 3 bases at J, with 16 bases between the two ends. In germline, CDR1 is SGHRS, CDR2 YFSETQ. CDR3 DNA: TGCGCCAGCGGGGTCCGGGATGCGGCTAATGAAAAACTGTTTTTT. Translation: CASGVRDAANEKLFF.

This sequence joins TRBV6-5 and TRBJ2-5, with D hard to call. This CDR3 comprises 13 residues. Germline V gives CDR1 MNHEY, CDR2 SVGAGI. The V end lost 6 bases, the J end lost 4 bases, and 12 bases lay between the germline ends. This CDR3 reads CASSRPGRETQYF. The CDR3 DNA sequence: TGTGCCAGCAGCCGCCCGGGTCGAGAGACCCAGTACTTC.

On this clone: This may stem from a read error, because a much larger clone lies one nucleotide away. Distinct nucleotide sequences in the sample also encode this CDR3. The chain has TRBV19 and TRBJ1-6, with D perhaps TRBD1 (6 bases). Germline V CDR1 and CDR2: LNHDA, SQIVND (reference sequence). The CDR3 is made up of 13 amino acids. CDR3 region: CASSIPGASPLHF. The CDR3 DNA follows: TGTGCCAGTAGTATCCCAGGGGCCTCACCCCTCCATTTT.

The chain uses TRBV4-2 and TRBJ2-3, with 9 bases aligning to TRBD2. The germline V gene encodes CDR1 LGHNA and CDR2 YNFKEQ. V lost 4 bases, J lost 5 bases, and 10 bases stayed unmatched. The CDR3 extends over 16 amino acids. The CDR3 nucleotides are TGTGCCAGCAGCCTCCTCGGCGGGGGGGCTATAGATACGCAGTATTTT. Its protein product is CASSLLGGGAIDTQYF.

The V and J genes are TRBV29-1 and TRBJ1-1; tentatively, D is TRBD1 (5 bases). The CDR3 has 13 amino acids. V was shortened by 6 bases and J by 0 bases, with 11 bases between the two germline ends. The germline CDR1 and CDR2 sequences are SQVTM and ANQGSEA. CDR3 in amino acids: CSVAGMLNTEAFF. As DNA, the CDR3 is TGCAGCGTAGCAGGGATGTTGAACACTGAAGCTTTCTTT.

V usage is TRBV7-9 and J usage is TRBJ2-3; the match to TRBD2 covers 7 bases. Germline CDR1 and CDR2: SEHNR and FQNEAQ (reference sequence). Trimming at V came to 5 bases and at J to 0 bases, leaving 8 bases not matched to a gene. The CDR3 runs to 16 residues. The CDR3 loop reads CASSPTLAPSTDTQYF. The CDR3 DNA follows: TGTGCCAGCAGCCCGACACTAGCGCCTAGCACAGATACGCAGTATTTT.

This chain's CDR3 is CASSVGKESTYNEQFF. CDR3 DNA sequence: TGTGCCAGCAGCGTAGGAAAAGAATCCACCTACAATGAGCAGTTCTTC. This chain uses TRBV9 with TRBJ2-1; D remains ambiguous. This CDR3 has 16 residues. Trimming cost V 0 bases and J 2 bases, with 12 bases left between them. Per germline, CDR1 SGDLS and CDR2 YYNGEE.

The rearrangement uses TRBV11-2 and TRBJ2-6; 7 bases fit TRBD2. Trimming cost V 0 bases and J 9 bases; bases outside gene matches: 5. Germline values: CDR1 SGHAT, CDR2 FQNNGV. CDR3 length equals 15 residues. The CDR3 DNA reads as TGTGCCAGCAGCTTAGATCTAGCGGCCTTCAACGTCCTGACTTTC. Amino acids: CASSLDLAAFNVLTF.

This chain connects TRBV7-3 to TRBJ2-1; D is possibly TRBD1 (6 bases). CDR1 and CDR2 (germline): SGHTA, FQGTGA. V was clipped by 1 base and J by 5 bases, with 12 bases between them. This CDR3 is built from 15 residues. This CDR3 is CASSLIGGGNNEQFF. The CDR3 DNA follows: TGTGCCAGCAGCTTAATTGGTGGGGGCAACAATGAGCAGTTCTTC. The whole variable domain, remainder taken from reference TRBV7-3 and TRBJ2-1, is GAGVSQTPSNKVTEKGKYVELRCDPISGHTALYWYRQSLGQGPEFLIYFQGTGAADDSGLPNDRFFAVRPEGSVSTLKIQRTERGDSAVYLCASSLIGGGNNEQFFGPGTRLTVL.

There are a few counts of this clone. At one of its ends the junction is not consistent with the germline gene, which may arise from a read error. The CDR3 DNA is TGTGCCAGCAGCTTTGATGGGGGAGGCAATCAGCCCCAGCATTTT. It specifies CASSFDGGGNQPQHF. V gene TRBV5-1 combines with J gene TRBJ1-5, with D tentatively TRBD1 (5 bases). The V gene's germline CDR1 is SGHRS and CDR2 YFSETQ. The CDR3 is made up of 15 amino acids.

Only a few counts were recorded for this clone. The V call is TRBV10-2, the J call TRBJ2-3; no clear D gene. The V gene's germline CDR1 is WSHSY and CDR2 SAAADI. CDR3 length equals 10 residues. The V end lost 10 bases, the J end lost 5 bases, and 7 bases lay between the germline ends. The CDR3 region is CATLGDTQYF. CDR3 sequence (DNA): TGCGCCACCTTAGGAGATACGCAGTATTTT.

V usage is TRBV19 and J usage is TRBJ1-2; D ambiguous. From germline, CDR1 is LNHDA and CDR2 SQIVND (reference sequence). V was pared by 8 bases and J by 7 bases, with 14 bases between. There are 12 residues in the CDR3. CDR3 residues: CASHPGPGGYTF. The CDR3 DNA reads TGTGCCAGTCATCCCGGTCCAGGTGGCTACACCTTC.

The V gene is TRBV7-2, the J gene TRBJ2-1, with D possibly TRBD2 on 6 matching bases. The V gene lost 1 base and the J gene lost 3 bases, with 10 bases spanning the gap. There are 15 residues in the CDR3. Germline lookup yields CDR1 SGHTA and CDR2 FQGNSA. CDR3 bases: TGTGCCAGCAGCTTAGAGGGGCGGGGCTACAATGAGCAGTTCTTC. Its protein is CASSLEGRGYNEQFF.

The CDR3 is CSVGAAPQWETQYF. CDR3 DNA sequence: TGCAGCGTTGGAGCAGCCCCTCAGTGGGAGACCCAGTACTTC. This chain connects TRBV29-1 to TRBJ2-5; D gene uncertain. This CDR3 is 14 amino acids long. Between the trimmed V and J ends, which lost 4 bases and 5 bases, there was a span of 17 bases. Germline V lookup: CDR1 SQVTM, CDR2 ANQGSEA.

This chain joins TRBV5-1 and TRBJ1-1, with 12 bases aligning to TRBD1. The trim removed 0 bases at V and 4 bases at J, leaving 4 bases unmatched. CDR1 is SGHRS, CDR2 YFSETQ, per germline. The CDR3 has 16 amino acids. The CDR3 region is CASSLAGTGGSTEAFF. Written as DNA, the CDR3 is TGCGCCAGCAGCTTGGCCGGGACAGGGGGCAGCACTGAAGCTTTCTTT.

J is TRBJ1-2 and V is TRBV19; possible D gene TRBD1, 6 bases. The ends were cut back, 4 bases at V and 3 bases at J, with 12 bases in the middle. The CDR3 runs 14 residues. Germline V lookup: CDR1 LNHDA, CDR2 SQIVND (reference sequence). The CDR3 nucleotides are TGTGCCAGTAGTAGACGGACAGTGGACTATGGCTACACCTTC. Translated, it gives CASSRRTVDYGYTF.

The chain joins TRBV29-1 to TRBJ1-1; 12 bases match TRBD1. The germline V gene has CDR1 SQVTM and CDR2 ANQGSEA. V was pared by 6 bases and J by 4 bases, with 9 bases of the junction left unmatched. This CDR3 has 15 amino acids. The CDR3 here is CSVPGTGGTATEAFF. The CDR3, as DNA: TGCAGCGTGCCGGGGACAGGGGGCACGGCCACTGAAGCTTTCTTT.

V is TRBV29-1 and J is TRBJ2-7, with TRBD2 matching 11 bases. CDR1 and CDR2 (germline): SQVTM, ANQGSEA. CDR3 size: 14 residues. The J segment lost 1 base and the V segment lost 4 bases, leaving 3 bases of the junction unmatched. The CDR3 spells CSVGGTSGSYEQYF. The CDR3 nucleotides read TGCAGCGTTGGGGGGACTAGCGGATCCTACGAGCAGTACTTC.

This clone was picked up a small number of times. This chain connects TRBV2 to TRBJ1-2; D is possibly TRBD1 (6 bases). The CDR3 is made up of 11 amino acids. Germline assignment: CDR1 SNHLY and CDR2 FYNNEI. Trimming stripped 7 bases from V and 3 bases from J, with 6 bases between. The CDR3 loop is CASNRDYGYTF. DNA of the CDR3: TGTGCCAGCAACAGGGACTATGGCTACACCTTC.

The gene calls are TRBV7-9 and TRBJ2-1; no clear D. This CDR3 is 17 amino acids long. Between the trimmed V and J ends, which lost 5 bases and 0 bases, there was a span of 17 bases. Germline V gives CDR1 SEHNR, CDR2 FQNEAQ (reference sequence). The CDR3 nucleotides are TGTGCCAGCAGCCCAAGCTTTACTGTTAGCTCCTACAATGAGCAGTTCTTC. Protein product: CASSPSFTVSSYNEQFF.

As concerns this clone: The sample holds other DNA sequences that translate to the same CDR3. This chain links TRBV7-8 with TRBJ2-5; tentatively, D is TRBD1 (6 bases). V was clipped by 4 bases and J by 5 bases, with 17 bases between them. Germline-derived CDR1 and CDR2 are SGHVS and FQNEAQ. The CDR3 has 15 amino acids. CDR3 protein: CASSSSRGYEETQYF. The CDR3 region has the DNA TGTGCCAGCAGCTCGAGTAGGGGGTATGAGGAGACCCAGTACTTC.

This chain uses TRBV14 with TRBJ2-1; the D gene is possibly TRBD2 (5 bases). The germline V and J ends were trimmed by 0 bases and 11 bases, with 11 bases remaining between them. The CDR3 has 13 amino acids. Germline V lookup: CDR1 SGHDN, CDR2 FVKESK. CDR3 loop: CASSQELRDQQFF. CDR3 bases: TGTGCCAGCAGCCAAGAATTGAGGGATCAGCAGTTCTTC.

The rearrangement links TRBV4-1 to TRBJ2-3; tentatively, D is TRBD2 (5 bases). Germline CDR1 is MGHRA and CDR2 is YSYEKL. The CDR3 sequence is 16 residues long. The V end was cut by 0 bases, the J end by 2 bases, with 12 bases between. The CDR3 reads CASSQDPVGVTDTQYF. The CDR3 nucleotides read TGCGCCAGCAGCCAAGATCCCGTGGGAGTCACAGATACGCAGTATTTT.